The present entry profiles one T cell receptor (beta chain) with its context. Under the authors' procedure: From reference gene primer amplification, estimates of nucleated cell counts were derived. Sequencing used immunoSEQ multiplex PCR; TCRdb keeps in-frame clones, though not all of them. V and J calls and clone size are as listed in that table; D and trimming were resolved from the DNA. The repertoire holds around 500,000 clones, around 85% seen once, with 6.5% to 8.5% in the top ten. The V gene end was trimmed by 8 bases and the J gene end by 6 bases; junction bases not matched to a gene: 3. Germline V gives CDR1 SNHLY, CDR2 FYNNEI. The CDR3 has 13 residues. This specimen belongs to a study of blood T cell repertoires in COVID-19.

The source is an older woman who had recovered from COVID-19. V and J are TRBV2 and TRBJ2-7; 14 bases agree with TRBD2. The sample taken for sequencing was PBMCs or T cells enriched from blood (not recorded which). The CDR3 DNA sequence: TGTGCCAGCCGACTAGCGGGGGGGCTCGAGCAGTACTTC. It is translated as CASRLAGGLEQYF.